This is a list of T cell receptor beta chains from one sample in a study of blood T cell repertoires in COVID-19. The repertoire was sequenced with immunoSEQ multiplex PCR; TCRdb's copy has only in-frame clones and lacks some. The sample has 450,000 or so clones; roughly nine tenths are singletons. Sequenced sample: peripheral blood. These receptors were collected from a young man with COVID-19, enrolled during active disease. The CDR3 runs from the conserved cysteine through the conserved F or W. Clone size is given for some rows only: seen once, a few or many times, or a class if the clone is expanded.

v_call: TRBV29-1
j_call: TRBJ1-2
clone_size: few
cdr3_aa: CSVLDRDVYGYTF

v_call: TRBV5-4
j_call: TRBJ2-7
clone_size: .
cdr3_aa: CASRWGEGEQYF

v_call: TRBV4-1
j_call: TRBJ2-6
clone_size: .
cdr3_aa: CASSPTGGGATGANVLTF

v_call: TRBV6-4
j_call: TRBJ2-6
clone_size: .
cdr3_aa: CASGRDSGANVLTF

v_call: TRBV11-2
j_call: TRBJ2-7
clone_size: once
cdr3_aa: CASDPSGYEQYF

v_call: TRBV5-1
j_call: TRBJ2-5
clone_size: .
cdr3_aa: CASSKGQGGETQYF

v_call: TRBV29-1
j_call: TRBJ2-3
clone_size: .
cdr3_aa: CSVEDRGTSTDTQYF

v_call: TRBV2
j_call: TRBJ2-7
clone_size: .
cdr3_aa: CASEVGAPSEQYF

v_call: TRBV5-8
j_call: TRBJ2-5
clone_size: .
cdr3_aa: CASSKGHGMTQYF

v_call: TRBV29-1
j_call: TRBJ1-1
clone_size: .
cdr3_aa: CSVSPLRDTEAFF

v_call: TRBV18
j_call: TRBJ2-7
clone_size: .
cdr3_aa: CASSPRDRESYEQYF

v_call: TRBV2
j_call: TRBJ1-2
clone_size: once
cdr3_aa: CASTPGGNYGYTF

v_call: TRBV5-8
j_call: TRBJ2-7
clone_size: once
cdr3_aa: CASSLDEIAYEQYF

v_call: TRBV18
j_call: TRBJ1-1
clone_size: .
cdr3_aa: CASSETENTEAFF

v_call: TRBV7-2
j_call: TRBJ1-1
clone_size: .
cdr3_aa: CASSAASGRNTEAFF

v_call: TRBV7-9
j_call: TRBJ1-1
clone_size: .
cdr3_aa: CASSLEGYRGIAFF

v_call: TRBV28
j_call: TRBJ1-5
clone_size: .
cdr3_aa: CASSTLQGSGQPQHF

v_call: TRBV2
j_call: TRBJ1-2
clone_size: .
cdr3_aa: CAARGDYGYTF

v_call: TRBV6-5
j_call: TRBJ2-2
clone_size: .
cdr3_aa: CASTRQGTGGELFF

v_call: TRBV7-9
j_call: TRBJ2-7
clone_size: .
cdr3_aa: CASTLAGGPSLEQYF

v_call: TRBV5-1
j_call: TRBJ2-2
clone_size: .
cdr3_aa: CATRRPGEESGELFF

v_call: TRBV6-5
j_call: TRBJ2-3
clone_size: .
cdr3_aa: CASTQSAGGEDTQYF

v_call: TRBV11-2
j_call: TRBJ2-7
clone_size: .
cdr3_aa: CASSLVTEGEQYF

v_call: TRBV24-1
j_call: TRBJ1-5
clone_size: once
cdr3_aa: CFSSHQPQHF

v_call: TRBV30
j_call: TRBJ2-7
clone_size: .
cdr3_aa: CAWSGQGTREQYF

v_call: TRBV11-3
j_call: TRBJ2-1
clone_size: once
cdr3_aa: CASRPRTSGASSYNEQFF

v_call: TRBV5-4
j_call: TRBJ2-5
clone_size: .
cdr3_aa: CASSSDTKETQYF

v_call: TRBV11-2
j_call: TRBJ2-1
clone_size: .
cdr3_aa: CASRPLAGPYNEQFF

v_call: TRBV6-1
j_call: TRBJ2-7
clone_size: .
cdr3_aa: CASSEGGASASYEQYF

v_call: TRBV5-1
j_call: TRBJ2-1
clone_size: .
cdr3_aa: CASSPNSPRLVDEQFF

v_call: TRBV10-1
j_call: TRBJ2-5
clone_size: .
cdr3_aa: CASSVRAGDQETQYF

v_call: TRBV3-1/TRBV3-2
j_call: TRBJ2-7
clone_size: once
cdr3_aa: CASSRTQRSYEQYF

v_call: TRBV2
j_call: TRBJ1-5
clone_size: .
cdr3_aa: CASNSDRVKNQPQHF

v_call: TRBV25-1
j_call: TRBJ2-7
clone_size: .
cdr3_aa: CASRRVGGYEQYF

v_call: TRBV6-5
j_call: TRBJ1-6
clone_size: .
cdr3_aa: CAGSDRTNSPLHF

v_call: TRBV5-6
j_call: TRBJ1-3
clone_size: .
cdr3_aa: CASSWGGQPSSGNTIYF

v_call: TRBV19
j_call: TRBJ1-5
clone_size: once
cdr3_aa: CASSIGGRGRNQPQHF

v_call: TRBV6-5
j_call: TRBJ2-1
clone_size: once
cdr3_aa: CASRETSGSYNEQFF

v_call: TRBV4-2
j_call: TRBJ2-1
clone_size: .
cdr3_aa: CASSQDPTAGEQFF

v_call: TRBV12-3/TRBV12-4
j_call: TRBJ2-3
clone_size: .
cdr3_aa: CASSLRDRDTQYF

v_call: TRBV6-4
j_call: TRBJ1-1
clone_size: .
cdr3_aa: CASTQGTEAFF

v_call: TRBV11-2
j_call: TRBJ1-4
clone_size: .
cdr3_aa: CASSPQATNEKLFF

v_call: TRBV7-2
j_call: TRBJ2-1
clone_size: .
cdr3_aa: CASSSPKERGEQFF

v_call: TRBV9
j_call: TRBJ2-2
clone_size: .
cdr3_aa: CASSVEGGHTGELFF

v_call: TRBV3-1/TRBV3-2
j_call: TRBJ2-2
clone_size: .
cdr3_aa: CASSLRGGELFF

v_call: TRBV5-4
j_call: TRBJ2-5
clone_size: .
cdr3_aa: CASSLTGTRETQYF

v_call: TRBV2
j_call: TRBJ1-1
clone_size: .
cdr3_aa: CASSWGVTEAFF

v_call: TRBV11-2
j_call: TRBJ2-3
clone_size: .
cdr3_aa: CASSLGLLRDFFADTQYF

v_call: TRBV6-2/TRBV6-3
j_call: TRBJ1-1
clone_size: .
cdr3_aa: CASSYGDRGRGAFF

v_call: TRBV3-1/TRBV3-2
j_call: TRBJ1-1
clone_size: .
cdr3_aa: CASSQGANTEAFF

v_call: TRBV4-1
j_call: TRBJ1-2
clone_size: .
cdr3_aa: CASSPGNNYGYTF

v_call: TRBV6-5
j_call: TRBJ1-1
clone_size: .
cdr3_aa: CASSPMGRLNTEAFF

v_call: TRBV5-4
j_call: TRBJ2-4
clone_size: .
cdr3_aa: CASSLAGQLAKNIQYF

v_call: TRBV5-1
j_call: TRBJ2-7
clone_size: .
cdr3_aa: CASSETAYEQYF

v_call: TRBV6-1
j_call: TRBJ2-1
clone_size: .
cdr3_aa: CASSERSGRDEQFF